A single sample gave rise to the 25 T cell receptor beta chains below, sequenced in a study of regulatory T cells in long-lasting Graves disease. HTBI primers from iRepertoire and Arm-PCR of CDR3 regions yielded the TCR beta libraries. A single record per CDR3 protein comes from TCRdb applying MiXCR to the multiplex PCR reads. The sample shows 310,000 or so distinct CDR3 sequences, 20% to 25% of them seen only once. This sample's time point: persistent/refractory GD, antithyroid drugs over 5 years with positive TRAb. There was RNA extracted from PBMCs, and the TCR library was made from it. The sequencing used peripheral blood mononuclear cells (PBMCs), collected when the disease was refractory, from a patient treated with antithyroid drugs. Every receptor here comes from a female donor with Graves disease.

This clonotype came up a few times. CDR3 DNA: TGCGCCAGCAGCTTGGGGGGCAGCGCGCAAGAGACCCAGTACTTC. Translation gives CASSLGGSAQETQYF. The gene calls are TRBV5-1 and TRBJ2-5, with TRBD1 as a possible D gene (5 bases). This CDR3 contains 15 residues. With 0 bases removed from V and 2 bases from J, the gap between germline ends came to 11 bases. Per germline, CDR1 SGHRS and CDR2 YFSETQ.

The rearrangement links TRBV7-3 to TRBJ2-2; D not resolved. The CDR3 is 15 residues long. Germline loops: CDR1 SGHTA, CDR2 FQGTGA. V was clipped by 3 bases and J by 4 bases, with 12 bases between them. DNA of the CDR3: TGTGCCAGCAGCTTGGGTCTAGGCTCCACCGGGGAGCTGTTTTTT. Encoded protein: CASSLGLGSTGELFF.

This clonotype was counted a few times. This rearrangement joins TRBV30 to TRBJ2-5; D possibly corresponds to TRBD1 (5 bases). The germline V and J ends were trimmed by 4 bases and 1 base, with 10 bases remaining between them. This CDR3 spans 13 amino acids. CDR1 GTSNPN and CDR2 SVGIG come from the germline V gene (reference sequence). The CDR3 loop reads CAWNKDSQETQYF. For the CDR3, the DNA is TGTGCCTGGAATAAAGACAGCCAAGAGACCCAGTACTTC.

The CDR3 loop reads CASSFPGRGDEQYF. The CDR3 DNA reads as TGTGCCAGCAGCTTCCCAGGCAGGGGGGACGAGCAGTACTTC. The rearrangement uses TRBV11-1 and TRBJ2-7; TRBD1 is a possible D gene (7 bases). This CDR3 has 14 amino acids. Germline CDR1 and CDR2: SGHAT and FQDESV (reference sequence). V lost 3 bases and J lost 5, with 14 bases in between.

The rearrangement links TRBV19 to TRBJ1-1, with TRBD1 matching over 8 bases. The CDR3 length is 14 residues. Germline values: CDR1 LNHDA, CDR2 SQIVND (reference sequence). The V and J ends lost 6 bases and 8 bases, in that order; junction bases with no gene match: 11. The CDR3 DNA sequence: TGTGCCAGTAGACTACTTCAGGGACAGGCAGAAGCTTTCTTT. Its protein product is CASRLLQGQAEAFF.

The rearrangement joins TRBV27 to TRBJ2-2; no definite D call. This CDR3 contains 14 residues. Germline assignment: CDR1 MNHEY and CDR2 SMNVEV (reference sequence). Trimming removed 1 base at V and 0 bases at J, with 3 bases between. CDR3 protein: CASSLYPNTGELFF. The CDR3 DNA sequence: TGTGCCAGCAGTTTATACCCGAACACCGGGGAGCTGTTTTTT.

V and J are TRBV4-2 and TRBJ1-1; unclear D gene. The germline V and J ends were trimmed by 1 base and 3 bases, with 24 bases remaining between them. The length of the CDR3 is 19 residues. CDR1 and CDR2 from the germline V gene are LGHNA and YNFKEQ. Written as DNA, the CDR3 is TGTGCCAGCAGCCAAGGGCCAGTTCAATGGCTTCAAACGTACACTGAAGCTTTCTTT. This encodes CASSQGPVQWLQTYTEAFF.

The V and J genes are TRBV5-1 and TRBJ2-2; no clear D. The germline gives CDR1 SGHRS, CDR2 YFSETQ. This CDR3 spans 15 amino acids. Trimming took 1 base from V and 5 from J, leaving 12 bases between them. CDR3 DNA sequence: TGCGCCAGCAGCTTGTCGGGTGGAGAAACCGGGGAGCTGTTTTTT. Its translation is CASSLSGGETGELFF. The full variable domain, completed using reference TRBV5-1 and TRBJ2-2, is KAGVTQTPRYLIKTRGQQVTLSCSPISGHRSVSWYQQTPGQGLQFLFEYFSETQRNKGNFPGRFSGRQFSNSRSEMNVSTLELGDSALYLCASSLSGGETGELFFGEGSRLTVL.

This clonotype was seen many times. The chain carries TRBV3-2 and TRBJ1-1; the D call in the table, TRBD1, was not verified against the DNA. TRBV3-2 is marked as a pseudogene. This CDR3 spans 13 amino acids. CDR3 sequence (DNA): TGTGCCAGCAGCAAAACAGGGGGCACTGAAGCTTTCTTT. Translating it yields CASSKTGGTEAFF.

This clonotype occurred many times. CDR3 DNA sequence: TGCAGTGCTAGCGGCCCACTGGGAGAAGAAGCTTTCTTT. Protein sequence: CSASGPLGEEAFF. The chain couples TRBV20-1 to TRBJ1-1; no clear D. V gave up 3 bases and J gave up 8 bases, with 16 bases separating them. The germline V gene has CDR1 DFQATT and CDR2 SNEGSKA (reference sequence). The CDR3 spans 13 residues.

The CDR3 loop reads CASSPSRTEHYEQYF. Written as DNA, the CDR3 is TGCGCCAGCAGCCCTTCCCGGACGGAACACTACGAGCAGTACTTC. The chain has TRBV5-1 and TRBJ2-7; the D is unclear. The CDR3 is 15 residues long. Deletions cut 4 bases from V and 3 bases from J, with 17 bases between. Germline V gene data show CDR1 as SGHRS and CDR2 as YFSETQ.

This clonotype was found a few times. The CDR3 DNA reads TGTGCCAGCAGTTTGGATATGTTGGAGAACACCGGGGAGCTGTTTTTT. Translated, it gives CASSLDMLENTGELFF. This chain joins TRBV28 and TRBJ2-2; D gene uncertain. Germline lookup yields CDR1 MDHEN and CDR2 SYDVKM. V was trimmed by 3 bases and J by 1 base, leaving 12 bases between them. The CDR3 has 16 amino acids.

This clonotype was seen ten or more times. The V gene is TRBV12-3 or TRBV12-4, the J gene TRBJ1-6; 9 positions match TRBD1. Trimming took 6 bases from V and 10 from J; bases not matched to a gene: 10. The CDR3 spans 15 residues. The CDR3 DNA reads TGTGCCAGCAGCCCTTCAACAGGGGGCGAATCACCCCTCCACTTT. Amino acids: CASSPSTGGESPLHF.

This clonotype showed up many times. J is TRBJ2-4 and V is TRBV3-1, with 7 bases lining up with TRBD2. Germline CDR1 LGHDT, CDR2 YNNKEL (reference sequence). The CDR3 runs to 17 residues. V dropped 0 bases and J dropped 0; count of bases not matched to a gene: 5. The CDR3 loop reads CASSQDLADLAKNIQYF. For the CDR3, the DNA is TGTGCCAGCAGCCAAGATCTAGCGGACCTAGCCAAAAACATTCAGTACTTC. Full variable domain (rest looked up from reference TRBV3-1 and TRBJ2-4): DTAVSQTPKYLVTQMGNDKSIKCEQNLGHDTMYWYKQDSKKFLKIMFSYNNKELIINETVPNRFSPKSPDKAHLNLHINSLELGDSAVYFCASSQDLADLAKNIQYFGAGTRLSVL.

This clonotype was detected ten times or more. The chain is built from TRBV10-2 and TRBJ2-5, with 10 bases lining up with TRBD2. CDR1 WSHSY and CDR2 SAAADI come from the germline V gene. After removal of 5 bases from V and 2 bases from J, the junction contained 2 bases not matched to a gene. CDR3 length: 14 residues. The chain's CDR3 is CASSPSGSQETQYF. The CDR3 region has the DNA TGCGCCAGCAGTCCTAGCGGGAGTCAAGAGACCCAGTACTTC.

The chain combines TRBV29-1 with TRBJ2-7; D possibly matches TRBD1 or TRBD2 (5 bases each). Deletions cut 5 bases from V and 7 bases from J, with 18 bases between. The V gene's germline CDR1 is SQVTM and CDR2 ANQGSEA. The CDR3 contains 13 residues. Here the CDR3 reads CSVSGTGLFEQYF. The CDR3 bases are TGCAGCGTTTCTGGGACCGGCCTTTTTGAGCAGTACTTC.

This chain links TRBV10-3 with TRBJ1-5; D remains unclear. This CDR3 contains 12 residues. Trimming shortened V by 8 bases and J by 4 bases, and 9 bases separated the two germline ends. The germline V gene has CDR1 ENHRY and CDR2 SYGVKD. DNA for the CDR3: TGTGCCATCGGGAGTATGAATCAGCCCCAGCATTTT. This gives the protein CAIGSMNQPQHF.

This clonotype turned up a few times. V gene TRBV7-9 combines with J gene TRBJ1-1; TRBD1 is a possible D gene (6 bases). Germline V gene sequence: CDR1 SEHNR, CDR2 FQNEAQ (reference sequence). The CDR3 is 16 residues long. The ends were cut back, 3 bases at V and 1 base at J, with 15 bases in the middle. CDR3 bases: TGTGCCAGCAGCTTCGCCGGGGGCCGGTCGAACACTGAAGCTTTCTTT. Translation gives CASSFAGGRSNTEAFF.

This clonotype was detected ten times or more. The chain uses TRBV7-2 and TRBJ2-7, with D unresolved. Germline V gene sequence: CDR1 SGHTA, CDR2 FQGNSA. The CDR3 is 16 residues long. Deletions cut 5 bases from V and 0 bases from J, with 17 bases between. This chain's CDR3 is CASSTSRHELSYEQYF. As DNA, the CDR3 is TGTGCCAGCAGCACCTCCCGCCACGAGCTCTCCTACGAGCAGTACTTC.

The sample holds a few counts of this clonotype. V gene TRBV2 combines with J gene TRBJ2-1; 9 bases are a match to TRBD1. Germline trimming cut 4 bases from V and 8 bases from J; bases unmatched to any gene: 6. From germline, CDR1 is SNHLY and CDR2 FYNNEI. This CDR3 is 14 amino acids long. The CDR3 loop reads CASSGGQGEDEQFF. The CDR3, as DNA: TGTGCCAGCAGTGGGGGACAGGGTGAAGATGAGCAGTTCTTC.

This clonotype appeared many times. V gene TRBV11-2 combines with J gene TRBJ1-2; D not resolved. Germline V gene sequence: CDR1 SGHAT, CDR2 FQNNGV. Trimming stripped 1 base from V and 3 bases from J, with 9 bases between. The length of the CDR3 is 14 residues. The CDR3 coding sequence is TGTGCCAGCAGCTTAGGAGCGGACCACTATGGCTACACCTTC. It yields the protein CASSLGADHYGYTF.

This clonotype was counted between two and nine times. DNA of the CDR3: TGTGCCAGCACCGTGATATCGGACGGTAACACCGGGGAGCTGTTTTTT. As protein: CASTVISDGNTGELFF. The chain combines TRBV28 with TRBJ2-2; D is unresolved. The CDR3 totals 16 residues. Germline V gene sequence: CDR1 MDHEN, CDR2 SYDVKM. The ends were cut back, 7 bases at V and 2 bases at J, with 17 bases in the middle.

This clonotype was found many times. CDR3 region: CASSPRQGISPLHF. In DNA, the CDR3 is TGTGCCAGCAGCCCAAGACAGGGAATATCACCCCTCCACTTT. The chain joins TRBV28 to TRBJ1-6; 7 nucleotides match TRBD1. Germline V gene data show CDR1 as MDHEN and CDR2 as SYDVKM. The CDR3 consists of 14 residues. V lost 6 bases and J lost 10; bases outside the gene matches: 9.

The sample holds a few counts of this clonotype. The gene calls are TRBV6-1 and TRBJ2-2; no clear D. V shed 5 bases and J shed 6 bases, with 13 bases lying between them. The CDR3 covers 14 residues. Germline CDR1 reads MNHNS; CDR2 reads SASEGT. In DNA, the CDR3 is TGTGCCAGCAGTCAATCTGGGGTGGCCGGGGAGCTGTTTTTT. Amino acids: CASSQSGVAGELFF.

This clonotype was found many times. V is TRBV24-1 and J is TRBJ2-7, with 7 nucleotides matching TRBD1. This CDR3 is built from 17 residues. CDR1 and CDR2 (germline): KGHDR, SFDVKD. V was pared by 3 bases and J by 2 bases, with 12 bases of the junction left unmatched. CDR3 region: CATSDPNTRTGPYEQYF. The CDR3 region has the DNA TGTGCCACCAGTGATCCGAACACGAGGACAGGTCCCTACGAGCAGTACTTC.